Listed here are 29 T cell receptor beta chains from one sample, sequenced in a study of Tregs in tolerant kidney transplant recipients. Using immunoSEQ multiplex PCR, the repertoire was profiled, and TCRdb retains in-frame clones only, with some absent. The data hold approximately 260,000 clones, with 65% to 85% observed a single time. The source material was CD4+ T cells from blood. The receptors were gathered from a human donor in good health.

Of note for this clone: Different DNA sequences within this sample yield the same CDR3. The chain uses TRBV18 and TRBJ2-7, with D hard to call. Trimming removed 3 bases from V and 3 bases from J, with 3 bases in between. Germline lookup yields CDR1 KGHSH and CDR2 LQKENI. This CDR3 is built from 11 residues. This CDR3 reads CASSPGYEQYF. Here the CDR3 DNA reads TGTGCCAGCTCACCGGGCTACGAGCAGTACTTC.

The chain joins TRBV5-1 to TRBJ2-4; 15 bases fit TRBD2. The CDR3 consists of 19 residues. Germline V gene data show CDR1 as SGHRS and CDR2 as YFSETQ. V trimming: 3 bases; J trimming: 3 bases; junction bases outside the gene matches: 10. The CDR3 bases are TGCGCCAGCAGCTCGCGGACTAGCGGGGGGGCCGGTAACAAAAACATTCAGTACTTC. Translation: CASSSRTSGGAGNKNIQYF.

The chain links TRBV11-3 to TRBJ2-7; 8 positions match TRBD1. Germline V gives CDR1 SGHNT, CDR2 YENEEA. V lost 0 bases and J lost 5; bases outside the gene matches: 9. CDR3 size: 16 residues. In DNA, the CDR3 is TGTGCCAGCAGCTTAGATTCCAGGACAGGGTTGGACGAGCAGTACTTC. Residues: CASSLDSRTGLDEQYF.

The V gene is TRBV10-3, the J gene TRBJ1-5; 7 nucleotides agree with TRBD1. Trimming cost V 6 bases and J 2 bases; bases outside gene matches: 4. The CDR3 is 14 residues long. Germline lookup yields CDR1 ENHRY and CDR2 SYGVKD. The CDR3 sequence: CAISTGVRNQPQHF. The DNA for the CDR3 is TGTGCCATCAGCACAGGGGTGCGCAATCAGCCCCAGCATTTT.

This chain joins TRBV30 and TRBJ1-6, with D tentatively TRBD1 (6 bases). V lost 3 bases to trimming and J lost 4 bases, with 10 bases between them. The CDR3 sequence is 14 residues long. The V gene's germline CDR1 is GTSNPN and CDR2 SVGIG (reference sequence). The CDR3 region is CAWSRDTYNSPLHF. The CDR3 bases are TGTGCCTGGAGCAGGGACACGTATAATTCACCCCTCCACTTT.

The chain links TRBV6-5 to TRBJ2-5; no clear D gene. V lost 6 bases and J lost 1, with 12 bases in between. Germline CDR1 and CDR2: MNHEY and SVGAGI. The CDR3 covers 14 residues. CDR3 region: CASRPMTAQETQYF. CDR3 in DNA: TGTGCCAGCAGGCCCATGACCGCCCAAGAGACCCAGTACTTC.

The chain uses TRBV30 and TRBJ1-2, with 9 bases aligning to TRBD1. Germline CDR1 reads GTSNPN; CDR2 reads SVGIG (reference sequence). This CDR3 region has 14 residues. With V trimmed by 1 base and J by 6 bases, 6 bases remained unmatched. The CDR3 protein is CAWSAQWTGDGYTF. The DNA for the CDR3 is TGTGCCTGGAGTGCACAGTGGACAGGGGATGGCTACACCTTC.

This chain links TRBV25-1 with TRBJ1-2; 7 positions agree with TRBD1. Germline V gene data show CDR1 as MGHDK and CDR2 as SYGVNS. This CDR3 comprises 12 residues. With V trimmed by 6 bases and J by 6 bases, 4 bases remained unmatched. The CDR3 DNA follows: TGTGCCAGCAGCGGGGACAGCCATGGCTACACCTTC. It translates to CASSGDSHGYTF.

The chain is built from TRBV4-1 and TRBJ2-7; TRBD2 matches at 9 bases. The trim removed 4 bases at V and 5 bases at J, leaving 3 bases unmatched. Per the germline V gene, CDR1 is MGHRA and CDR2 is YSYEKL. The CDR3 sequence is 13 residues long. The CDR3 protein is CASSLGLADEQYF. The CDR3 DNA reads TGCGCCAGCAGCCTGGGACTAGCTGACGAGCAGTACTTC.

Written as DNA, the CDR3 is TGCGCCAGCAGCCCTACCGCAGGGTACACTGAAGCTTTCTTT. Amino acids: CASSPTAGYTEAFF. The gene calls are TRBV5-1 and TRBJ1-1, with D possibly matching TRBD1 (5 bases). The V end lost 4 bases, the J end lost 3 bases, and 13 bases lay between the germline ends. Germline assignment: CDR1 SGHRS and CDR2 YFSETQ. The CDR3 totals 14 residues.

On this clone: Other nucleotide sequences in the sample specify the same CDR3. This chain uses TRBV2 with TRBJ2-1; a weak D match, TRBD2 (5 bases). Trimming removed 8 bases at V and 6 bases at J, with 5 bases between. The germline CDR1 and CDR2 sequences are SNHLY and FYNNEI. The CDR3 contains 10 residues. Here the CDR3 reads CASGGNEQFF. As DNA, the CDR3 is TGTGCCAGCGGAGGCAATGAGCAGTTCTTC.

This clone was observed once. The chain recombines TRBV7-9 with TRBJ1-4; D is uncertain. The germline gives CDR1 SEHNR, CDR2 FQNEAQ (reference sequence). Trimming removed 5 bases at V and 8 bases at J, with 18 bases between. The CDR3 consists of 15 residues. CDR3 DNA: TGTGCCAGCAGCGAATACATGAAGTCCCTAGAAAAACTGTTTTTT. Its translation: CASSEYMKSLEKLFF.

The chain joins TRBV15 to TRBJ1-3; no definite D call. Germline-derived CDR1 and CDR2 are LNHNV and YYDKDF (reference sequence). The CDR3 spans 14 residues. Between the trimmed V and J ends, which lost 2 bases and 4 bases, there was a span of 9 bases. The DNA for the CDR3 is TGTGCCACCAGCAGAAGGGCCAGCGGAAACACCATATATTTT. Protein sequence: CATSRRASGNTIYF.

The chain employs TRBV7-2 and TRBJ2-7; 9 bases are shared with TRBD1. This CDR3 has 15 amino acids. The V segment lost 2 bases and the J segment 4 bases; nucleotides outside the gene matches: 6. CDR1 SGHTA and CDR2 FQGNSA come from the germline V gene. The CDR3: CASSLQDRGGYEQYF. CDR3 nucleotide sequence: TGTGCCAGCAGCTTACAGGACAGGGGAGGGTACGAGCAGTACTTC.

This chain uses TRBV27 with TRBJ2-6; D not certain. Trimming took off 6 bases at V and 1 base at J, with 13 bases between the two ends. This CDR3 is 16 amino acids long. Germline CDR1 reads MNHEY; CDR2 reads SMNVEV (reference sequence). CDR3 amino acids: CASSRYLLSGANVLTF. The CDR3 DNA reads TGTGCCAGCAGCCGATACTTGCTATCTGGGGCCAACGTCCTGACTTTC.

To note about this clone: Additional DNA sequences in this sample encode the identical CDR3. This rearrangement joins TRBV5-1 to TRBJ2-5, with TRBD2 identical over 12 bases. There are 15 residues in the CDR3. In germline, CDR1 is SGHRS, CDR2 YFSETQ. V dropped 0 bases and J dropped 3; count of bases not matched to a gene: 0. The CDR3 here is CASSLGLAGEETQYF. The CDR3 DNA is TGCGCCAGCAGCTTGGGACTAGCGGGAGAAGAGACCCAGTACTTC.

The count of this clone is one. Other DNA sequences from this sample encode an identical CDR3 as well. The V call is TRBV5-1, the J call TRBJ2-2; D is unclear. The CDR3 covers 15 residues. Per germline, CDR1 SGHRS and CDR2 YFSETQ. Trimming took off 0 bases at V and 1 base at J, with 7 bases between the two ends. The chain's CDR3 is CASSLAAVNTGELFF. The CDR3 DNA reads TGCGCCAGCAGCTTGGCGGCCGTGAACACCGGGGAGCTGTTTTTT.

This clone was seen a single time. The CDR3 sequence: CASSVEWETHNEQFF. CDR3 nucleotide sequence: TGTGCCAGCAGCGTAGAGTGGGAGACCCACAATGAGCAGTTCTTC. The chain carries TRBV9 and TRBJ2-1; D might be TRBD2 (5 bases). This CDR3 has 15 residues. Germline CDR1 and CDR2: SGDLS and YYNGEE. The V gene lost 0 bases and the J gene lost 5 bases, with 12 bases spanning the gap.

The CDR3 spells CASSRVGHGGRGGELFF. In nucleotides, the CDR3 is TGCGCCAGCAGCCGAGTTGGCCATGGGGGAAGAGGCGGGGAGCTGTTTTTT. The V gene is TRBV4-1, the J gene TRBJ2-2, with D perhaps TRBD1 or TRBD2 (5 bases each). Germline V CDR1 and CDR2: MGHRA, YSYEKL. The CDR3 has 17 amino acids. The V and J ends lost 4 bases and 7 bases respectively, with 22 bases between them.

This clone was counted once. The chain is built from TRBV19 and TRBJ2-3; 8 bases align to TRBD2. Germline V CDR1 and CDR2: LNHDA, SQIVND (reference sequence). The CDR3 spans 14 residues. V lost 5 bases, J lost 5 bases, and 6 bases stayed unmatched. Here the CDR3 DNA reads TGTGCCAGTAGTGATAGCGGGGCGGAAGATACGCAGTATTTT. The encoded protein is CASSDSGAEDTQYF.

J is TRBJ1-5 and V is TRBV19; tentative D call: TRBD1 (6 bases). CDR3 size: 14 residues. Germline V gene data show CDR1 as LNHDA and CDR2 as SQIVND (reference sequence). The V end was cut by 3 bases, the J end by 7 bases, with 13 bases between. In nucleotides, the CDR3 is TGTGCCAGTAGTATGGAGGGGGGCGGGCAGCCCCAGCATTTT. This sequence encodes CASSMEGGGQPQHF.

This clone came up a few times. The chain employs TRBV7-9 and TRBJ1-2; D not certain. Between the trimmed V and J ends, which lost 5 bases and 8 bases, there was a span of 15 bases. The CDR3 is 13 residues long. Germline CDR1 SEHNR, CDR2 FQNEAQ (reference sequence). CDR3 region: CASSNRPSGGYTF. Written as DNA, the CDR3 is TGTGCCAGCAGCAACCGGCCCTCCGGGGGCTACACCTTC.

This chain uses TRBV7-2 with TRBJ1-5, with D possibly matching TRBD1 (5 bases). The germline CDR1 and CDR2 sequences are SGHTA and FQGNSA. This CDR3 spans 17 amino acids. Trimming removed 1 base from V and 1 base from J, with 14 bases in between. The CDR3 sequence: CASSLDRRKGSNQPQHF. The CDR3 DNA is TGTGCCAGCAGCTTAGATAGAAGGAAGGGGAGCAATCAGCCCCAGCATTTT.

This clone was recorded a few times. CDR3 sequence: CASSLTGGGAGELFF. The CDR3 DNA reads TGTGCCAGCAGTTTAACGGGAGGGGGTGCCGGGGAGCTGTTTTTT. The V and J genes are TRBV6-5 and TRBJ2-2; 8 positions match TRBD2. The CDR3 has 15 residues. Trimming cost V 4 bases and J 6 bases; bases outside gene matches: 7. Per the germline V gene, CDR1 is MNHEY and CDR2 is SVGAGI.

The chain uses TRBV18 and TRBJ1-5; no firm D call. The V gene's germline CDR1 is KGHSH and CDR2 LQKENI. V gave up 1 base and J gave up 3 bases, with 10 bases separating them. The CDR3 is made up of 15 amino acids. The DNA of the CDR3 is TGTGCCAGCTCACCACAGGCGGGAAACAATCAGCCCCAGCATTTT. This gives the protein CASSPQAGNNQPQHF.

V is TRBV4-2 and J is TRBJ1-4; D is uncertain. CDR3 length equals 16 residues. Trimming took off 0 bases at V and 5 bases at J, with 13 bases between the two ends. CDR1 and CDR2 (germline): LGHNA, YNFKEQ. CDR3 amino acids: CASSQDPLGMNEKLFF. The CDR3 DNA is TGTGCCAGCAGCCAAGATCCACTAGGCATGAATGAAAAACTGTTTTTT.

V and J are TRBV15 and TRBJ2-5, with 7 bases identical to TRBD2. Germline V gives CDR1 LNHNV, CDR2 YYDKDF (reference sequence). V gave up 5 bases and J gave up 1 base; unmatched junction bases: 7. The CDR3 has 15 amino acids. The DNA for the CDR3 is TGTGCCACCAGCGGGGGATCGGGGGGCCAAGAGACCCAGTACTTC. This encodes CATSGGSGGQETQYF.

The chain uses TRBV7-2 and TRBJ2-5, with 14 nucleotides matching TRBD2. Germline values: CDR1 SGHTA, CDR2 FQGNSA. This CDR3 comprises 15 residues. V trimming: 5 bases; J trimming: 6 bases; junction bases outside the gene matches: 5. The CDR3 nucleotides are TGTGCCAGCAGCAAAGGGACTAGCGGGAGTAAGACCCAGTACTTC. Its translation is CASSKGTSGSKTQYF.

V is TRBV19 and J is TRBJ1-5, with D perhaps TRBD1 (5 bases). Per the germline V gene, CDR1 is LNHDA and CDR2 is SQIVND (reference sequence). V lost 5 bases to trimming and J lost 11 bases, with 13 bases between them. This CDR3 is built from 12 residues. CDR3 in DNA: TGTGCCAGTAGTGTGACAGCCTCGGCCCAGCATTTT. Translating it yields CASSVTASAQHF.